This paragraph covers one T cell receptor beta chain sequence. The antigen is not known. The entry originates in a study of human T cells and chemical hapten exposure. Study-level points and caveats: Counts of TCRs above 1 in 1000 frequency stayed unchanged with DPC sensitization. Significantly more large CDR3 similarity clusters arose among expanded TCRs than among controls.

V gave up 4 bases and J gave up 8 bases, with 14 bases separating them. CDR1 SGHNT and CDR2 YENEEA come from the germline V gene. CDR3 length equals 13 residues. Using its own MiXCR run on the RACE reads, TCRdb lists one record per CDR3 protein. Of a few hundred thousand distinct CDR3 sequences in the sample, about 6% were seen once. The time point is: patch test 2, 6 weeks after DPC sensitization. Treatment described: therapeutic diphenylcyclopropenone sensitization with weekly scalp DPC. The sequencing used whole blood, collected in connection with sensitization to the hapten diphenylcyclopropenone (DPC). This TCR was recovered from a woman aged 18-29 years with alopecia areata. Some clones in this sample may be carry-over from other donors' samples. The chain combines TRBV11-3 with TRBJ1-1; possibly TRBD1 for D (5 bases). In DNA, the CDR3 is TGTGCCAGCAGCTCTAGGGCGGGGGTCGAAGCTTTCTTT. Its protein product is CASSSRAGVEAFF.